The 29 T cell receptor beta chains given below trace back to one sample, sequenced in a study of post-analysis software for immune sequencing data. The study's findings and limits: Patients had higher frequencies than controls of five or six TRBV segments, including TRBV5-6, TRBV5-1 and TRBV20-1.

Libraries were made from TCR beta cDNA, and they carried unique molecular identifiers. Each CDR3 protein is one row after TCRdb ran MiXCR on the PCR reads. The sample includes 750,000 to 950,000 distinct CDR3 sequences, roughly half of them seen just once. These receptors are not linked to any known antigen. Sequenced input: blood. These receptors were taken from a girl aged 10 to 17 with multiple sclerosis.

This clonotype has just a few counts. The J gene is TRBJ2-1, the V gene TRBV20-1; TRBD2 agrees at 14 bases. From germline, CDR1 is DFQATT and CDR2 SNEGSKA (reference sequence). This CDR3 is built from 16 residues. V gave up 1 base and J gave up 8 bases; unmatched junction bases: 7. As DNA, the CDR3 is TGCAGTGCTAGAGGTGGACTAGCGGGAGGAATTGATGAGCAGTTCTTC. This sequence encodes CSARGGLAGGIDEQFF.

The J gene is TRBJ1-1, the V gene TRBV5-1, with 8 bases aligning to TRBD1. Germline V gene sequence: CDR1 SGHRS, CDR2 YFSETQ. The CDR3 is 17 amino acids. Unmatched junction bases numbered 12, after V lost 3 bases and J lost 2 bases. CDR3 sequence reads: CASSWGQAGPVNTEAFF. Here the CDR3 DNA reads TGCGCCAGCAGCTGGGGACAGGCTGGCCCCGTAAACACTGAAGCTTTCTTT.

CDR3 nucleotide sequence: TGTGCCTGGAGCAGGGAACCTTACGAGCAGTACTTC. Translation gives CAWSREPYEQYF. The V gene is TRBV30, the J gene TRBJ2-7; TRBD1 is a possible D gene (5 bases). This CDR3 spans 12 amino acids. V gave up 3 bases and J gave up 4 bases, with 10 bases separating them. In germline, CDR1 is GTSNPN, CDR2 SVGIG (reference sequence).

The chain recombines TRBV18 with TRBJ2-4; weak D call: TRBD2 (6 bases). The end of the DNA is better explained by TRBJ2-5, so the J call may be wrong. This CDR3 has 14 residues. The germline gives CDR1 KGHSH, CDR2 LQKENI. The CDR3 DNA reads TGTGCCAGCTCACCACCTACGGGGGAAGAGACCCAGTACTTC. Protein product: CASSPPTGEETQYF.

This clonotype was observed a handful of times. V gene TRBV18 combines with J gene TRBJ2-7; 10 bases line up with TRBD2. CDR3 length: 14 residues. Germline loops: CDR1 KGHSH, CDR2 LQKENI. V gave up 4 bases and J gave up 6 bases; unmatched junction bases: 6. The CDR3 loop reads CASSRLAGEGEQYF. The CDR3 region has the DNA TGTGCCAGCTCACGTCTAGCGGGAGAAGGCGAGCAGTACTTC.

This clonotype was counted a few times. This chain uses TRBV15 with TRBJ2-3; no firm D call. Germline lookup yields CDR1 LNHNV and CDR2 YYDKDF (reference sequence). CDR3 length: 16 residues. The V gene lost 0 bases and the J gene lost 2 bases, with 12 bases spanning the gap. Here the CDR3 reads CATSREVPGTTDTQYF. CDR3 nucleotide sequence: TGTGCCACCAGCAGAGAGGTCCCCGGAACCACAGATACGCAGTATTTT.

The chain links TRBV6-1 to TRBJ2-3, with unresolved D. Trimming stripped 6 bases from V and 5 bases from J, with 15 bases between. This CDR3 is 14 amino acids long. The germline gives CDR1 MNHNS, CDR2 SASEGT. The CDR3 loop is CASRIWTGVDTQYF. The CDR3 bases are TGTGCCAGCAGGATCTGGACCGGTGTAGATACGCAGTATTTT.

The rearrangement links TRBV2 to TRBJ2-1, with TRBD1 as a possible D gene (5 bases). The CDR3 extends over 15 amino acids. The germline V and J ends were trimmed by 6 bases and 6 bases, with 18 bases remaining between them. CDR1 SNHLY and CDR2 FYNNEI come from the germline V gene. The CDR3 bases are TGTGCCAGCAGCCAACTCCGAAGGGGTGGCAATGAGCAGTTCTTC. It encodes CASSQLRRGGNEQFF.

V and J are TRBV15 and TRBJ1-4; D remains unclear. Germline V gene lookup returns CDR1 LNHNV and CDR2 YYDKDF (reference sequence). There are 12 residues in the CDR3. V lost 1 base and J 8 bases, leaving 5 bases between the germline ends. CDR3 in DNA: TGTGCCACCAGCAGAGTCGGAGAAAAACTGTTTTTT. Protein: CATSRVGEKLFF.

A single count supports this clonotype. The chain links TRBV20-1 to TRBJ2-5; TRBD2 agrees at 12 bases. V was clipped by 6 bases and J by 2 bases; unmatched bases: 13. In germline, CDR1 is DFQATT, CDR2 SNEGSKA (reference sequence). The CDR3 has 17 residues. DNA of the CDR3: TGCAGTGCCTTTCCTAGCGGGGGGGCCTTGGGTCAAGAGACCCAGTACTTC. Translating gives CSAFPSGGALGQETQYF.

Worth noting for this clonotype: The conserved phenylalanine or tryptophan normally closing the CDR3 is absent here, so this likely arose from a read error. The rearrangement uses TRBV10-1 and TRBJ2-3, with D perhaps TRBD2 (6 bases). The CDR3 has 14 residues. Germline V gene sequence: CDR1 WNHNN, CDR2 SYGVQD (reference sequence). V was cut by 11 bases and J by 4 bases, with 19 bases left in between. This chain's CDR3 is CAGRERSSSDTQYS. The CDR3 DNA reads TGCGCCGGTCGGGAGCGGAGTTCCTCAGATACGCAGTATTCT.

This clonotype came up a few times. This chain connects TRBV29-1 to TRBJ2-1; a possible D gene is TRBD2 (6 bases). Germline V gene sequence: CDR1 SQVTM, CDR2 ANQGSEA. This CDR3 is 13 amino acids long. V was cut by 5 bases and J by 0 bases, with 8 bases left in between. The CDR3 loop reads CSVREFSYNEQFF. For the CDR3, the DNA is TGCAGCGTTCGGGAGTTCTCCTACAATGAGCAGTTCTTC.

This clonotype turned up a few times. The rearrangement joins TRBV29-1 to TRBJ1-2, with 8 bases aligning to TRBD1. Germline V lookup: CDR1 SQVTM, CDR2 ANQGSEA. V was clipped by 0 bases and J by 4 bases; unmatched bases: 7. This CDR3 contains 15 residues. In DNA form, the CDR3 reads TGCAGCGTTGAAGACGGAAAACAGGGGGTCTATGGCTACACCTTC. Its translation: CSVEDGKQGVYGYTF.

The rearrangement uses TRBV7-8 and TRBJ1-1; D unresolved. The CDR3 has 14 amino acids. Germline V gene sequence: CDR1 SGHVS, CDR2 FQNEAQ. Between the trimmed V and J ends, which lost 8 bases and 3 bases, there was a span of 16 bases. Here the CDR3 reads CASSGLRLHTEAFF. CDR3 nucleotides: TGTGCCAGCTCGGGCCTGAGGCTCCACACTGAAGCTTTCTTT. Full variable domain (missing parts from reference TRBV7-8 and TRBJ1-1): GAGVSQSPRYKVAKRGQDVALRCDPISGHVSLFWYQQALGQGPEFLTYFQNEAQLDKSGLPSDRFFAERPEGSVSTLKIQRTQQEDSAVYLCASSGLRLHTEAFFGQGTRLTVV.

This clonotype has more than one count but fewer than ten. The chain is built from TRBV9 and TRBJ2-3; no definite D call. Germline values: CDR1 SGDLS, CDR2 YYNGEE. The CDR3 is made up of 12 amino acids. Trimming left V 0 bases short and J 6 bases short, with 5 bases between. The CDR3, as DNA: TGTGCCAGCAGCGTAGAGGCCGATACGCAGTATTTT. It is translated as CASSVEADTQYF.

The CDR3 protein is CASSVDGSSTDTQYF. CDR3 DNA: TGTGCCAGCAGCGTCGATGGATCTAGCACAGATACGCAGTATTTT. J is TRBJ2-3 and V is TRBV9, with unresolved D. The CDR3 is made up of 15 amino acids. Looked up from germline, CDR1 is SGDLS and CDR2 is YYNGEE. The V end lost 2 bases, the J end lost 0 bases, and 10 bases lay between the germline ends. The full variable domain, rest sourced from reference TRBV9 and TRBJ2-3, is DSGVTQTPKHLITATGQRVTLRCSPRSGDLSVYWYQQSLDQGLQFLIQYYNGEERAKGNILERFSAQQFPDLHSELNLSSLELGDSALYFCASSVDGSSTDTQYFGPGTRLTVL.

The chain employs TRBV5-6 and TRBJ1-1; 7 nucleotides line up with TRBD1. The length of the CDR3 is 14 residues. Germline V gene data show CDR1 as SGHDT and CDR2 as YYEEEE. V was clipped by 1 base and J by 2 bases; unmatched bases: 2. CDR3 protein: CASSLRGRNTEAFF. CDR3 sequence (DNA): TGTGCCAGCAGCTTGAGGGGGCGAAACACTGAAGCTTTCTTT. Supplemented by reference TRBV5-6 and TRBJ1-1, the full variable domain reads DAGVTQSPTHLIKTRGQQVTLRCSPKSGHDTVSWYQQALGQGPQFIFQYYEEEERQRGNFPDRFSGHQFPNYSSELNVNALLLGDSALYLCASSLRGRNTEAFFGQGTRLTVV.

V is TRBV5-6 and J is TRBJ1-2, with D perhaps matching TRBD1 (6 bases). This CDR3 has 14 amino acids. Germline loops: CDR1 SGHDT, CDR2 YYEEEE. Trimming left V 6 bases short and J 4 bases short, with 16 bases between. The CDR3 loop reads CASTTGGGLYGYTF. In DNA, the CDR3 is TGTGCCAGCACCACGGGGGGCGGACTCTATGGCTACACCTTC.

The chain joins TRBV14 to TRBJ2-7, with D tentatively TRBD1 (5 bases). Trimming cost V 2 bases and J 4 bases, with 12 bases left between them. The germline gives CDR1 SGHDN, CDR2 FVKESK. The CDR3 sequence is 14 residues long. CDR3 loop: CASSQHTGAYEQYF. CDR3 DNA sequence: TGTGCCAGCAGCCAACACACAGGAGCATACGAGCAGTACTTC. The variable domain in full, with the rest retrieved from reference TRBV14 and TRBJ2-7, is EAGVTQFPSHSVIEKGQTVTLRCDPISGHDNLYWYRRVMGKEIKFLLHFVKESKQDESGMPNNRFLAERTGGTYSTLKVQPAELEDSGVYFCASSQHTGAYEQYFGPGTRLTVT.

This sequence joins TRBV20-1 and TRBJ2-7, with D uncertain. Looked up from germline, CDR1 is DFQATT and CDR2 is SNEGSKA (reference sequence). This CDR3 region has 14 residues. Trimming took off 0 bases at V and 3 bases at J, with 12 bases between the two ends. CDR3 coding DNA: TGCAGTGCTAGAGATAGTCCGAGCAGCTACGAGCAGTACTTC. Its translation is CSARDSPSSYEQYF.

About this clonotype: One junction end does not reproduce the germline sequence, and a read error may be involved. The V call is TRBV7-2, the J call TRBJ2-4, with TRBD2 identical over 14 bases. Germline lookup yields CDR1 SGHTA and CDR2 FQGNSA. CDR3 length equals 19 residues. The CDR3 DNA follows: TGTGCCAGCAGCTTAGCTTCGACTAGCGGGGGGGCGTCCAAAAACATTCAATACTTC. This sequence encodes CASSLASTSGGASKNIQYF.

The genes are TRBV5-1 and TRBJ2-5, with D unclear. The J call is in doubt because the DNA end fits TRBJ2-7 better. Germline-derived CDR1 and CDR2 are SGHRS and YFSETQ. The CDR3 loop spans 13 amino acids. The CDR3 DNA reads as TGCGCCAGCAGCCTGGCGAAGGGCGACGAGCAGTACTTC. Its translation is CASSLAKGDEQYF.

The rearrangement joins TRBV5-1 to TRBJ2-7; the match to TRBD1 covers 9 bases. Germline V gene data show CDR1 as SGHRS and CDR2 as YFSETQ. The ends lost 4 bases at V and 0 bases at J; junction bases unmatched: 5. CDR3 size: 15 residues. The CDR3 loop reads CASSRGQGNSYEQYF. DNA for the CDR3: TGCGCCAGCAGCAGGGGACAGGGCAACTCCTACGAGCAGTACTTC.

The chain combines TRBV7-2 with TRBJ2-7, with no clear D. Matching the DNA end better, TRBJ2-5 makes the J call doubtful. The CDR3 sequence is 13 residues long. CDR1 SGHTA and CDR2 FQGNSA come from the germline V gene. DNA for the CDR3: TGTGCCAGCAGCCGTCGGGCTATAGAGACCCAGTACTTC. It codes for CASSRRAIETQYF.

The chain carries TRBV5-4 and TRBJ2-5, with D tentatively TRBD2 (6 bases). The germline CDR1 and CDR2 sequences are SGHNT and YYREEE (reference sequence). This CDR3 region has 14 residues. Trimming stripped 3 bases from V and 11 bases from J, with 20 bases between. The CDR3, as DNA: TGTGCCAGCAGCTCGGGACTCGATTTCAATGAGCAGTACTTC. Its translation: CASSSGLDFNEQYF.

The chain has TRBV24-1 and TRBJ2-7; D is uncertain. CDR1 and CDR2 (germline): KGHDR, SFDVKD. The V end was cut by 7 bases, the J end by 7 bases, with 13 bases between. There are 12 residues in the CDR3. The CDR3 nucleotides read TGTGCCACCAGCAACTTTTTGGGAGAGCAGTACTTC. It is translated as CATSNFLGEQYF.

The V gene is TRBV6-1, the J gene TRBJ2-3, with TRBD2 identical over 8 bases. The CDR3 is 15 amino acids. The germline gives CDR1 MNHNS, CDR2 SASEGT. V dropped 3 bases and J dropped 3; count of bases not matched to a gene: 5. CDR3 loop: CASSDRAGVTDTQYF. The CDR3 bases are TGTGCCAGCAGTGATAGAGCGGGAGTGACAGATACGCAGTATTTT.

In its sample, this clonotype was seen a few times. The rearrangement uses TRBV5-1 and TRBJ1-4, with D tentatively TRBD1 (6 bases). The CDR3 is made up of 15 amino acids. Germline values: CDR1 SGHRS, CDR2 YFSETQ. Trimming pared 5 bases from V and 5 bases from J, leaving 16 bases between. CDR3 amino acids: CASRAQGPVNEKLFF. The CDR3, as DNA: TGCGCCAGCAGGGCCCAGGGGCCGGTGAATGAAAAACTGTTTTTT.

The chain couples TRBV20-1 to TRBJ2-1, with TRBD2 identical over 8 bases. The closer fit of TRBJ2-7 to the DNA end suggests the J call may be wrong. The CDR3 consists of 15 residues. Germline CDR1 and CDR2: DFQATT and SNEGSKA (reference sequence). Here the CDR3 DNA reads TGCAGTGCCCAAAGATGGACTAGCCCCTACAATGAGCAGTACTTC. This translates into CSAQRWTSPYNEQYF.